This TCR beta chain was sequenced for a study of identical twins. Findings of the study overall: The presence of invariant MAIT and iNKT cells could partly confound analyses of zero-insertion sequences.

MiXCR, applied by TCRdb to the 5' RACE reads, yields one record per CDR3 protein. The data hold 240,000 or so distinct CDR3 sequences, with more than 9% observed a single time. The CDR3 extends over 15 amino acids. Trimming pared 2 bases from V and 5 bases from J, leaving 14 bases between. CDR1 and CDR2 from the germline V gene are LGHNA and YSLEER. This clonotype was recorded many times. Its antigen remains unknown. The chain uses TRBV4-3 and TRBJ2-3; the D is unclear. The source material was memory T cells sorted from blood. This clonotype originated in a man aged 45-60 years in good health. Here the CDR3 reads CASSQTVVAQDTQYF. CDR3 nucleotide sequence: TGCGCCAGCAGCCAAACGGTAGTAGCACAAGATACGCAGTATTTT.